Each of the 32 T cell receptor beta chains below was sequenced from the same sample in a study of blood T cell repertoires in COVID-19. Only in-frame clones appear in the TCRdb table, and some are missing; sequencing was by immunoSEQ multiplex PCR. The table includes approximately 88,000 clones, about 84% detected once. Sequencing was performed on peripheral blood. These TCRs come from a woman between 65 and 79 years old with acute or convalescent COVID-19.

This rearrangement joins TRBV30 to TRBJ2-2; 10 bases agree with TRBD2. The V gene end was trimmed by 5 bases and the J gene end by 6 bases; junction bases not matched to a gene: 6. This CDR3 region has 14 residues. Germline CDR1 and CDR2: GTSNPN and SVGIG (reference sequence). The CDR3 DNA follows: TGTGCCTGGTCAGCGGGAGGGGCTTCCGGGGAGCTGTTTTTT. Translated, it gives CAWSAGGASGELFF. Supplemented by reference TRBV30 and TRBJ2-2, the full variable domain reads SQTIHQWPATLVQPVGSPLSLECTVEGTSNPNLYWYRQAAGRGLQLLFYSVGIGQISSEVPQNLSASRPQDRQFILSSKKLLLSDSGFYLCAWSAGGASGELFFGEGSRLTVL.

The CDR3 DNA follows: TGTGCCAGCATCTCACAGGGGGCGGCGGTCGGTGAGCAGTTCTTC. Translation: CASISQGAAVGEQFF. The chain is built from TRBV6-5 and TRBJ2-1, with 9 bases aligning to TRBD1. This CDR3 has 15 residues. With V trimmed by 7 bases and J by 9 bases, 13 bases remained unmatched. Germline lookup yields CDR1 MNHEY and CDR2 SVGAGI.

This chain links TRBV10-3 with TRBJ1-2; 8 bases are shared with TRBD1. Per germline, CDR1 ENHRY and CDR2 SYGVKD. The CDR3 totals 13 residues. The junction had 8 bases not matched to a gene; V was cut back by 8 bases and J by 6 bases. In DNA, the CDR3 is TGTGCCATCTATGACAGGGGACACGATGGCTACACCTTC. It encodes CAIYDRGHDGYTF.

The chain is built from TRBV9 and TRBJ2-1; 9 nucleotides match TRBD2. The germline gives CDR1 SGDLS, CDR2 YYNGEE. This CDR3 has 16 amino acids. The J segment lost 4 bases and the V segment lost 0 bases, leaving 5 bases of the junction unmatched. This CDR3 is CASSVAGTSRYNEQFF. The DNA of the CDR3 is TGTGCCAGCAGCGTAGCCGGGACTAGCCGGTACAATGAGCAGTTCTTC.

The chain combines TRBV6-2 or TRBV6-3 with TRBJ2-7, with D tentatively TRBD1 (7 bases). This CDR3 region has 15 residues. V was cut by 2 bases and J by 10 bases, with 21 bases left in between. Germline V gene lookup returns CDR1 MNHEY and CDR2 SVGEGT. The CDR3 DNA is TGTGCCAGCAGTTACCAGCTTTCAGGAGGGGGCGCACAGTACGTC. Encoded protein: CASSYQLSGGGAQYV.

This clone came up once. The chain employs TRBV28 and TRBJ1-2; TRBD1 is a possible D gene (6 bases). The CDR3 is made up of 15 amino acids. V gave up 2 bases and J gave up 2 bases, with 12 bases separating them. Germline CDR1 and CDR2: MDHEN and SYDVKM. Here the CDR3 reads CASSLTTGENYGYTF. CDR3 bases: TGTGCCAGCAGTTTAACGACAGGCGAAAACTATGGCTACACCTTC.

J is TRBJ1-4 and V is TRBV11-3; D possibly corresponds to TRBD1 (5 bases). This CDR3 is built from 13 residues. Trimming took 5 bases from V and 8 from J, leaving 12 bases between them. The germline V gene encodes CDR1 SGHNT and CDR2 YENEEA. CDR3 sequence (DNA): TGTGCCAGCAGCCCTGGACACAGGGAAAAACTGTTTTTT. This translates into CASSPGHREKLFF.

The gene calls are TRBV27 and TRBJ1-4, with 7 nucleotides matching TRBD1. The CDR3 runs to 16 residues. The V gene's germline CDR1 is MNHEY and CDR2 SMNVEV (reference sequence). V lost 3 bases and J lost 4; bases outside the gene matches: 8. The CDR3, as DNA: TGTGCCAGCAGTTTGCGGACCGCAGGGGGTAATGAAAAACTGTTTTTT. Translating it yields CASSLRTAGGNEKLFF.

This sequence joins TRBV19 and TRBJ2-4; 12 bases are shared with TRBD2. J was trimmed by 8 bases and V by 5 bases; bases with no gene match: 7. CDR1 and CDR2 (germline): LNHDA, SQIVND (reference sequence). The CDR3 consists of 15 residues. DNA for the CDR3: TGTGCCAGTAGTCCCCGACTAGCGGGAGATCACATTCAGTACTTC. Its translation is CASSPRLAGDHIQYF.

The J gene is TRBJ1-1, the V gene TRBV7-9; D remains unclear. Trimming took 5 bases from V and 1 from J, leaving 11 bases between them. Germline lookup yields CDR1 SEHNR and CDR2 FQNEAQ (reference sequence). The CDR3 is made up of 14 amino acids. CDR3 residues: CASSVQTENTEAFF. CDR3 DNA sequence: TGTGCCAGCAGCGTACAAACAGAGAACACTGAAGCTTTCTTT.

The V call is TRBV10-2, the J call TRBJ2-2; 7 positions match TRBD2. The V gene's germline CDR1 is WSHSY and CDR2 SAAADI. CDR3 length: 15 amino acids. J gave up 6 bases and V 6 bases, and 10 bases lay outside the gene matches. CDR3 protein: CASRVGGSASGELFF. In DNA form, the CDR3 reads TGCGCCAGCAGAGTGGGGGGGTCCGCCTCCGGGGAGCTGTTTTTT.

This clone was detected only once. The chain employs TRBV28 and TRBJ2-2; 7 nucleotides match TRBD1. The V segment lost 6 bases and the J segment 8 bases; nucleotides outside the gene matches: 12. From germline, CDR1 is MDHEN and CDR2 SYDVKM. This CDR3 is built from 15 residues. CDR3 region: CASSSHDRDNGELFF. CDR3 bases: TGTGCCAGCAGCTCCCATGACAGGGATAATGGGGAGCTGTTTTTT.

This chain joins TRBV12-3 or TRBV12-4 and TRBJ1-2; D gene ambiguous. The CDR3 extends over 12 amino acids. Trimming took off 3 bases at V and 5 bases at J, with 7 bases between the two ends. This CDR3 reads CASSFLMYGYTF. The CDR3 region has the DNA TGTGCCAGCAGTTTCCTTATGTATGGCTACACCTTC.

The chain has TRBV19 and TRBJ1-4; the D is unclear. Germline V CDR1 and CDR2: LNHDA, SQIVND (reference sequence). CDR3 length: 14 residues. The germline V and J ends were trimmed by 2 bases and 4 bases, with 8 bases remaining between them. CDR3 amino acids: CASSIPGLNEKLFF. In DNA, the CDR3 is TGTGCCAGTAGTATACCTGGACTTAATGAAAAACTGTTTTTT.

The genes are TRBV14 and TRBJ2-5; 7 positions match TRBD1. With 0 bases clipped from V and 7 bases from J, the junction kept 8 bases outside the gene matches. The CDR3 has 15 amino acids. The germline V gene encodes CDR1 SGHDN and CDR2 FVKESK. CDR3 residues: CASSQDRGGAVTQYF. The CDR3 coding sequence is TGTGCCAGCAGCCAAGATAGAGGGGGCGCAGTGACCCAGTACTTC.

The V and J genes are TRBV5-5 and TRBJ1-1; maybe TRBD1 (5 bases). CDR3 length equals 13 residues. V was clipped by 4 bases and J by 7 bases, with 14 bases between them. From germline, CDR1 is SGHKS and CDR2 YYEKEE (reference sequence). CDR3 sequence reads: CASSVETRVEAFF. The CDR3 DNA reads as TGTGCCAGCAGCGTGGAAACCAGGGTTGAAGCTTTCTTT.

This clone was detected once. V gene TRBV7-2 combines with J gene TRBJ1-4; D remains unclear. Trimming removed 3 bases from V and 8 bases from J, with 19 bases in between. In germline, CDR1 is SGHTA, CDR2 FQGNSA. This CDR3 has 16 residues. CDR3 nucleotides: TGTGCCAGCAGCTTGGTATCAGGTATCACATGGGAAAAACTGTTTTTT. Translation: CASSLVSGITWEKLFF.

The chain uses TRBV29-1 and TRBJ1-2, with 10 bases aligning to TRBD1. Germline loops: CDR1 SQVTM, CDR2 ANQGSEA. This CDR3 has 13 amino acids. V lost 7 bases, J lost 8 bases, and 10 bases stayed unmatched. The CDR3 coding sequence is TGCAGCGCTGGACAGGGGGTTAACTCCGGCTACACCTTC. As protein: CSAGQGVNSGYTF.

The rearrangement links TRBV5-1 to TRBJ2-2, with D unresolved. CDR3 size: 14 residues. Trimming left V 5 bases short and J 1 base short, with 9 bases between. CDR1 and CDR2 from the germline V gene are SGHRS and YFSETQ. The CDR3 is CASRGDKNTGELFF. In nucleotides, the CDR3 is TGCGCCAGCAGGGGCGATAAGAACACCGGGGAGCTGTTTTTT.

This clone was counted once. The chain uses TRBV5-4 and TRBJ2-3, with D tentatively TRBD1 (6 bases). From germline, CDR1 is SGHNT and CDR2 YYREEE (reference sequence). V was shortened by 5 bases and J by 2 bases, with 9 bases between the two germline ends. The CDR3 spans 13 residues. CDR3 coding DNA: TGTGCCAGCAGGGGGGACAACACAGATACGCAGTATTTT. Translating it yields CASRGDNTDTQYF. The entire variable domain, with the rest obtained from reference TRBV5-4 and TRBJ2-3, is as follows: ETGVTQSPTHLIKTRGQQVTLRCSSQSGHNTVSWYQQALGQGPQFIFQYYREEENGRGNFPPRFSGLQFPNYSSELNVNALELDDSALYLCASRGDNTDTQYFGPGTRLTVL.

This sequence joins TRBV6-4 and TRBJ1-5; D is unclear. The ends were cut back, 5 bases at V and 6 bases at J, with 11 bases in the middle. Germline CDR1 is MRHNA and CDR2 is SNTAGT. This CDR3 contains 13 residues. CDR3 coding DNA: TGTGCCAGCAGTATCCTAAGTGGTCAGCCCCAGCATTTT. Protein sequence: CASSILSGQPQHF.

This chain joins TRBV12-3 or TRBV12-4 and TRBJ1-2; possibly TRBD1 for D (6 bases). The CDR3 consists of 13 residues. V lost 3 bases, J lost 8 bases, and 13 bases lay in between. The CDR3 coding sequence is TGTGCCAGCAGTTTTCCACAGGGAGGGGGCTACACCTTC. Translated, it gives CASSFPQGGGYTF.

The CDR3 DNA reads as TGTGCCAGCAGTTTAGGAGTTGGTGAGCAGTTCTTC. It translates to CASSLGVGEQFF. This chain links TRBV12-3 or TRBV12-4 with TRBJ2-1; D not resolved. V was clipped by 1 base and J by 9 bases, with 7 bases between them. The CDR3 runs to 12 residues.

The chain combines TRBV9 with TRBJ2-5, with 8 bases lining up with TRBD2. CDR1 is SGDLS, CDR2 YYNGEE, per germline. The CDR3 length is 16 residues. Unmatched junction bases numbered 13, after V lost 4 bases and J lost 5 bases. The CDR3 DNA reads as TGTGCCAGCAGCCCGAGATCGGGGGGGGCTTGGGAGACCCAGTACTTC. Translation gives CASSPRSGGAWETQYF.

The chain is built from TRBV18 and TRBJ2-2; possibly TRBD1 for D (6 bases). CDR1 is KGHSH and CDR2 is LQKENI in the germline V gene. CDR3 size: 14 residues. V was trimmed by 4 bases and J by 11 bases, leaving 17 bases between them. The CDR3 DNA is TGTGCCAGCTCACTAGAGTGGACAGAGATAGAGCTGTTTTTT. The encoded protein is CASSLEWTEIELFF.

The CDR3 DNA reads TGCGCCAGCAGCTCCCGAGGCGGCGGGCATAACACCGGGGAGCTGTTTTTT. It translates to CASSSRGGGHNTGELFF. The chain recombines TRBV5-1 with TRBJ2-2, with D possibly matching TRBD2 (5 bases). The CDR3 has 17 amino acids. The V and J ends lost 3 bases and 2 bases respectively, with 17 bases between them. Germline-derived CDR1 and CDR2 are SGHRS and YFSETQ.

V and J are TRBV5-1 and TRBJ2-5; the D gene is possibly TRBD2 (6 bases). V was shortened by 2 bases and J by 5 bases, with 13 bases between the two germline ends. This CDR3 is 14 amino acids long. Germline assignment: CDR1 SGHRS and CDR2 YFSETQ. In DNA, the CDR3 is TGCGCCAGCAGCTTAACAGCGGGTGGGGAGACCCAGTACTTC. It translates to CASSLTAGGETQYF.

The chain is built from TRBV27 and TRBJ1-2; 7 nucleotides align to TRBD1. Germline CDR1 and CDR2: MNHEY and SMNVEV (reference sequence). V trimming: 5 bases; J trimming: 5 bases; junction bases outside the gene matches: 11. The CDR3 loop spans 15 amino acids. CDR3 amino acids: CASSLKAAGGYGYTF. CDR3 bases: TGTGCCAGCAGTCTCAAGGCGGCAGGGGGGTATGGCTACACCTTC.

The rearrangement joins TRBV7-2 to TRBJ1-2; D is possibly TRBD1 (6 bases). Trimming removed 5 bases from V and 4 bases from J, with 23 bases in between. This CDR3 contains 17 residues. Germline-derived CDR1 and CDR2 are SGHTA and FQGNSA. The CDR3 loop reads CASSPRTVRTRGYGYTF. CDR3 nucleotides: TGTGCCAGCAGCCCCCGGACAGTAAGAACCAGGGGCTATGGCTACACCTTC.

The chain combines TRBV3-1 (or the pseudogene TRBV3-2) with TRBJ2-6, with no clear D. Germline lookup yields CDR1 LGHDT and CDR2 YNNKEL (reference sequence). V was cut by 2 bases and J by 2 bases, with 10 bases left in between. The CDR3 is 16 residues long. As DNA, the CDR3 is TGTGCCAGCAGCCAAAGTTCCGGTGCTGGGGCCAACGTCCTGACTTTC. It specifies CASSQSSGAGANVLTF.

The chain uses TRBV9 and TRBJ2-3; 13 bases match TRBD2. V was pared by 4 bases and J by 5 bases, with 13 bases of the junction left unmatched. The CDR3 sequence is 18 residues long. Germline values: CDR1 SGDLS, CDR2 YYNGEE. The CDR3 DNA follows: TGTGCCAGCAGCTTTCGAGACCAACTAGCGGGAGGGCTAGATACGCAGTATTTT. Protein product: CASSFRDQLAGGLDTQYF.

The V gene is TRBV25-1, the J gene TRBJ2-3, with 14 bases that match TRBD2. From germline, CDR1 is MGHDK and CDR2 SYGVNS. The CDR3 loop spans 17 amino acids. Trimming cost V 2 bases and J 5 bases; bases outside gene matches: 6. The CDR3 region has the DNA TGTGCCAGCAGTGAAGGAGGGACTAGCGGGAGAAGAGATACGCAGTATTTT. This gives the protein CASSEGGTSGRRDTQYF.